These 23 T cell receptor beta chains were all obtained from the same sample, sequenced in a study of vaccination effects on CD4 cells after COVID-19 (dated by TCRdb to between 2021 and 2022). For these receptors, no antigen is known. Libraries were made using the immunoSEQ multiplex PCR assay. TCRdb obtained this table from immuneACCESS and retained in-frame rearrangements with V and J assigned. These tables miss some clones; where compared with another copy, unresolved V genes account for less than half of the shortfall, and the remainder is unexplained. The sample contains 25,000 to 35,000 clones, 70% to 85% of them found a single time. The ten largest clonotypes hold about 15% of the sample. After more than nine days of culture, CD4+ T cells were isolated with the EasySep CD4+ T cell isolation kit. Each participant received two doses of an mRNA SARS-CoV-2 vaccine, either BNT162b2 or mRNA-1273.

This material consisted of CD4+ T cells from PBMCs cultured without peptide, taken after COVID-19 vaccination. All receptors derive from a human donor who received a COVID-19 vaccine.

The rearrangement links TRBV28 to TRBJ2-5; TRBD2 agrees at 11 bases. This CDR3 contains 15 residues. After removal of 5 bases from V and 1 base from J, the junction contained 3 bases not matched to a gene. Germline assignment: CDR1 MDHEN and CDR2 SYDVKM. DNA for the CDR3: TGTGCCAGCAGTGGGGGGACTAGCGGCCAAGAGACCCAGTACTTC. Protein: CASSGGTSGQETQYF.

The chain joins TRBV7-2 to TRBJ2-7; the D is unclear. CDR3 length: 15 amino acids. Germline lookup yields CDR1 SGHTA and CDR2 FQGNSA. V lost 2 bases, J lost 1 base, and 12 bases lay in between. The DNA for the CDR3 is TGTGCCAGCAGCTTATTCGGACCTTCTTCCTACGAGCAGTACTTC. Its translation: CASSLFGPSSYEQYF. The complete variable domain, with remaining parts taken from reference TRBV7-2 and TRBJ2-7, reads GAGVSQSPSNKVTEKGKDVELRCDPISGHTALYWYRQSLGQGLEFLIYFQGNSAPDKSGLPSDRFSAERTGGSVSTLTIQRTQQEDSAVYLCASSLFGPSSYEQYFGPGTRLTVT.

Written as DNA, the CDR3 is TGCAGCGTTGCAGGGGCCCGGCGGGAGACCCAGTACTTC. Its protein product is CSVAGARRETQYF. The V gene is TRBV29-1, the J gene TRBJ2-5; possible D gene TRBD1, 6 bases. The CDR3 extends over 13 amino acids. CDR1 is SQVTM and CDR2 is ANQGSEA in the germline V gene. Trimming pared 4 bases from V and 5 bases from J, leaving 14 bases between.

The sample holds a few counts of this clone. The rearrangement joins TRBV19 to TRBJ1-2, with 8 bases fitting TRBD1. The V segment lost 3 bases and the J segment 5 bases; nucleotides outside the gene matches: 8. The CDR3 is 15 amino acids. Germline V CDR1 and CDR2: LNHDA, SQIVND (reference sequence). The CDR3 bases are TGTGCCAGTAGTATCCGGACAGGGCAGGCGTATGGCTACACCTTC. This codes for CASSIRTGQAYGYTF.

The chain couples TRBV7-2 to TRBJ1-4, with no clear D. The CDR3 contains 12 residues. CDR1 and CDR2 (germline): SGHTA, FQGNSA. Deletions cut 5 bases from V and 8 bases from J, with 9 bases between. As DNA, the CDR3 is TGTGCCAGCAGCCTCCCGAACGAAAAACTGTTTTTT. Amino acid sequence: CASSLPNEKLFF.

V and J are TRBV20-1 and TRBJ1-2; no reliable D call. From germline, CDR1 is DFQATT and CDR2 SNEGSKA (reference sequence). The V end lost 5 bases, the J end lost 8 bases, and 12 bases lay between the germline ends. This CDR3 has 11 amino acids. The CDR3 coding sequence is TGCAGTGCTCAGGCGATCCGGGGCTACACCTTC. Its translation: CSAQAIRGYTF.

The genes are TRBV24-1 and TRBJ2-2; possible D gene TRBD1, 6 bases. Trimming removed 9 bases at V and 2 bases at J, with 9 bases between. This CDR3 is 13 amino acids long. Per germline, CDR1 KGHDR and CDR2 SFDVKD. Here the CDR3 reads CATRDTNTGELFF. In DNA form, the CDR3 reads TGTGCCACCCGGGACACTAACACCGGGGAGCTGTTTTTT.

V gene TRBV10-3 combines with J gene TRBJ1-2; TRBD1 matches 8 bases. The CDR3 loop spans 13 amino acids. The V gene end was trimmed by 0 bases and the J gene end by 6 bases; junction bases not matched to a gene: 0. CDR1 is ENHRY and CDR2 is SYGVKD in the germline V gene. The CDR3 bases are TGTGCCATCAGTGAGTCGGGACAGGATGGCTACACCTTC. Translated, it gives CAISESGQDGYTF.

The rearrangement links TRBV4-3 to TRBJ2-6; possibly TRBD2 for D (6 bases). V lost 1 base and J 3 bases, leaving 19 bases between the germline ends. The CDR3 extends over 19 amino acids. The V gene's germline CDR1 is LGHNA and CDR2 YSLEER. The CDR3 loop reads CASSQGTRRGPGGANVLTF. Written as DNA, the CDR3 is TGCGCCAGCAGCCAAGGGACCCGGAGGGGTCCGGGTGGGGCCAACGTCCTGACTTTC.

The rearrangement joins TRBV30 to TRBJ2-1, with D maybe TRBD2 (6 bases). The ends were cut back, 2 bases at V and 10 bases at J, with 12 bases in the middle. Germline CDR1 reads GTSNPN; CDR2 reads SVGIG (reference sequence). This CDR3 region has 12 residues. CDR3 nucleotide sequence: TGTGCCTGGAGTTCGGACTACGGCGAGCAGTTCTTC. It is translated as CAWSSDYGEQFF.

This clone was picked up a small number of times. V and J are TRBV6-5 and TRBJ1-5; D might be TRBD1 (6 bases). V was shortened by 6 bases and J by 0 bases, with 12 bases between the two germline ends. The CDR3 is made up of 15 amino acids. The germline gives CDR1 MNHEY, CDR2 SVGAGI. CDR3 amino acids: CASRNTGNSNQPQHF. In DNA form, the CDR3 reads TGTGCCAGCAGGAATACAGGGAATAGCAATCAGCCCCAGCATTTT.

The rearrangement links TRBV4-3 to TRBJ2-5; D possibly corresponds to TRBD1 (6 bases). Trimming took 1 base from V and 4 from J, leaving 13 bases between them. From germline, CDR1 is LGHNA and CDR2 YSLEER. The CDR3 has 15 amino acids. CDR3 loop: CASSQGNRVGETQYF. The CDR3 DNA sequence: TGCGCCAGCAGCCAAGGGAACAGGGTAGGAGAGACCCAGTACTTC.

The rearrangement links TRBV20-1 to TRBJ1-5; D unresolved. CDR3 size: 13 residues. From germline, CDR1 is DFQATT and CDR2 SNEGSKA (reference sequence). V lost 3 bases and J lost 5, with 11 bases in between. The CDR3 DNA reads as TGCAGTGCTAGTGCCGAAAGGGATCAGCCCCAGCATTTT. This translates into CSASAERDQPQHF.

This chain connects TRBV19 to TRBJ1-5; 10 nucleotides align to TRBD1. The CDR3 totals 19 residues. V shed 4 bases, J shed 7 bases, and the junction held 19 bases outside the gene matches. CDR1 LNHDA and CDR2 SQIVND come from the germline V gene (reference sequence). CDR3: CASSKPGQGLLGLGQPQHF. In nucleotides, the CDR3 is TGTGCCAGTAGTAAACCGGGACAGGGGTTGCTGGGCCTCGGACAGCCCCAGCATTTT.

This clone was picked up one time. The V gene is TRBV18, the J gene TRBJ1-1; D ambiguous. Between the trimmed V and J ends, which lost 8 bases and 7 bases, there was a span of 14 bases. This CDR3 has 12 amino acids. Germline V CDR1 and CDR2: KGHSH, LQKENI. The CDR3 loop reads CASHLGRDEAFF. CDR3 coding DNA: TGTGCCAGCCACCTCGGACGGGATGAAGCTTTCTTT.

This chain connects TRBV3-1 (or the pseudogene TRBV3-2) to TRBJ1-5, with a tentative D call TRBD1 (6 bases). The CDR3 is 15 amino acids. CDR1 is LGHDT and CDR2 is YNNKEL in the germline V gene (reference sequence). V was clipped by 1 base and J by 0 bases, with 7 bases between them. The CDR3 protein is CASSQGQDSNQPQHF. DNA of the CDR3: TGTGCCAGCAGCCAAGGACAGGATAGCAATCAGCCCCAGCATTTT.

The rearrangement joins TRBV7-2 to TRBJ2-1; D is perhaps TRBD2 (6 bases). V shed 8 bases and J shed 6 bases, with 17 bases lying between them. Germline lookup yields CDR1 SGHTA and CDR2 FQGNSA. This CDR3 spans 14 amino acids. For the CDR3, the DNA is TGTGCCAGCGCGACGGGACTCCCCGGCAATGAGCAGTTCTTC. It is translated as CASATGLPGNEQFF.

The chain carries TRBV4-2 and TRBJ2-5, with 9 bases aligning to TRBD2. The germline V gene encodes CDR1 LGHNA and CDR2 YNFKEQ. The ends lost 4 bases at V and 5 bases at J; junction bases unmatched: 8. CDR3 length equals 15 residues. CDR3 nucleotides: TGTGCCAGCAGCCTACAAGCGGGGGGTCCGGAGACCCAGTACTTC. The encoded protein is CASSLQAGGPETQYF.

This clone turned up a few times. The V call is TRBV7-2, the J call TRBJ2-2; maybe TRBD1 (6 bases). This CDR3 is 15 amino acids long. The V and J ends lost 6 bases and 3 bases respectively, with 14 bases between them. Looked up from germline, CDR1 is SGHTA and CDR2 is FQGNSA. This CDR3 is CASSLTRGYTGELFF. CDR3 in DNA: TGTGCCAGCAGTCTTACTAGGGGGTACACCGGGGAGCTGTTTTTT.

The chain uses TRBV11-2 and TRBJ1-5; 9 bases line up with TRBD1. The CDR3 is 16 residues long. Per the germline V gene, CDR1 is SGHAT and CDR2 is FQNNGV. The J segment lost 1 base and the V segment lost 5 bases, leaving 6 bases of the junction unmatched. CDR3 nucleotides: TGTGCCAGCAGCCCCCTTACAGGGGGCAGCAATCAGCCCCAGCATTTT. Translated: CASSPLTGGSNQPQHF.

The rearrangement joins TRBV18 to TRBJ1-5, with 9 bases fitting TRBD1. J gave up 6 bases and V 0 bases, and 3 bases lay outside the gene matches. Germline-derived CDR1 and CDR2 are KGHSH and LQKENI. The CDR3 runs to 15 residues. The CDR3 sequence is CASSPPDRGVQPQHF. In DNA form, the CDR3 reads TGTGCCAGCTCACCACCGGACAGGGGTGTTCAGCCCCAGCATTTT.

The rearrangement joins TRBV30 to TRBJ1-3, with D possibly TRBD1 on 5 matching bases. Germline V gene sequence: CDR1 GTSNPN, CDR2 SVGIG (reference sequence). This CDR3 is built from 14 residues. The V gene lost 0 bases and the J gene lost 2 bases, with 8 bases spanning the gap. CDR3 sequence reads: CAWSVGGAGNTIYF. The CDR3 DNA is TGTGCCTGGAGTGTTGGGGGGGCTGGAAACACCATATATTTT.

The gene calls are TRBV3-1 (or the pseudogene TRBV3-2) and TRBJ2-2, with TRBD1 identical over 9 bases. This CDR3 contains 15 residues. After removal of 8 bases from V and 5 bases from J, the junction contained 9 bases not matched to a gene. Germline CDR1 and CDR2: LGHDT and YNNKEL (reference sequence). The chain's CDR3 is CASDRGQGRTGELFF. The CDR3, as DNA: TGTGCCAGCGATCGGGGACAGGGTAGGACCGGGGAGCTGTTTTTT.